This T cell receptor beta chain was recovered during a study of T-cell memory formation after mild COVID-19. The TCR alpha and TCR beta cDNA libraries, bearing sample barcodes and UMIs, were generated by 5'RACE using constant-segment primers. From the 5' RACE reads, TCRdb called clonotypes with MiXCR, one entry per CDR3 protein. Here the sample spans 470,000 or so distinct CDR3 sequences, 15% to 20% being singletons. Only a few counts were recorded for this clonotype. Its antigen is currently unknown. The CDR3 extends over 14 amino acids. Trimming left V 1 base short and J 8 bases short, with 12 bases between. Germline V gene lookup returns CDR1 SGHNT and CDR2 YENEEA. Points from the study as a whole: Pre-infection memory showed some responding clones, and this suggested that cross-reactive memory joined. The study found contracting CD4+ clones mainly in CM and EM and contracting CD8+ clones in EMRA.

Material for sequencing was PBMCs or a T cell subset sorted from them (not recorded which). The V gene is TRBV11-3, the J gene TRBJ2-1, with D perhaps matching TRBD1 (5 bases). The origin of this receptor is a man in his late teens or twenties who had mild COVID-19 (a few samples of this study predate the infection). Cell type and time point are not known. This CDR3 reads CASSLGSGNDEQFF. The CDR3 DNA follows: TGTGCCAGCAGCTTAGGTTCAGGGAACGATGAGCAGTTCTTC.